Each of the 28 T cell receptor beta chains below was sequenced from the same sample in a study of human T cells and chemical hapten exposure. MiXCR, applied by TCRdb to the RACE reads, yields one record per CDR3 protein. The sample records under 300,000 distinct CDR3 sequences, over 7.5% being singletons. Regarding time point: pre-sensitization, week 0. Treatment denoted: therapeutic diphenylcyclopropenone sensitization with weekly scalp DPC. The sequences come from whole blood, collected in connection with sensitization to the hapten diphenylcyclopropenone (DPC). These receptors were obtained from a man aged 18 to 29 with alopecia areata. Some clones in this sample may be carry-over from other donors' samples.

The gene calls are TRBV9 and TRBJ1-1; D unclear. The V end was cut by 0 bases, the J end by 4 bases, with 10 bases between. The CDR3 has 14 amino acids. CDR1 and CDR2 (germline): SGDLS, YYNGEE. The DNA for the CDR3 is TGTGCCAGCAGCGTAGCTAGTATTACCACTGAAGCTTTCTTT. The encoded protein is CASSVASITTEAFF.

The rearrangement joins TRBV10-2 to TRBJ2-2; D remains ambiguous. The CDR3 spans 15 residues. Germline-derived CDR1 and CDR2 are WSHSY and SAAADI. Trimming left V 3 bases short and J 2 bases short, with 10 bases between. Here the CDR3 DNA reads TGCGCCAGCAGTGATTGGGCAGCAAACACCGGGGAGCTGTTTTTT. It codes for CASSDWAANTGELFF.

The chain joins TRBV5-1 to TRBJ2-3; maybe TRBD2 (6 bases). This CDR3 region has 15 residues. Germline assignment: CDR1 SGHRS and CDR2 YFSETQ. Deletions cut 4 bases from V and 3 bases from J, with 15 bases between. In nucleotides, the CDR3 is TGCGCCAGCAGCCAAATCGGGGGTGGGACAGATACGCAGTATTTT. This codes for CASSQIGGGTDTQYF. Full variable domain (rest looked up from reference TRBV5-1 and TRBJ2-3): KAGVTQTPRYLIKTRGQQVTLSCSPISGHRSVSWYQQTPGQGLQFLFEYFSETQRNKGNFPGRFSGRQFSNSRSEMNVSTLELGDSALYLCASSQIGGGTDTQYFGPGTRLTVL.

This clonotype was recorded a few times. The chain recombines TRBV20-1 with TRBJ1-1; a weak D match, TRBD1 (6 bases). The V gene lost 3 bases and the J gene lost 3 bases, with 14 bases spanning the gap. The germline V gene has CDR1 DFQATT and CDR2 SNEGSKA (reference sequence). CDR3 length: 14 amino acids. Here the CDR3 reads CSARPTRGHTEAFF. CDR3 DNA: TGCAGTGCTAGGCCGACCAGGGGTCACACTGAAGCTTTCTTT.

This clonotype was seen ten or more times. The genes are TRBV9 and TRBJ2-3, with 8 bases that match TRBD2. The V segment lost 0 bases and the J segment 0 bases; nucleotides outside the gene matches: 6. The CDR3 length is 17 residues. In germline, CDR1 is SGDLS, CDR2 YYNGEE. CDR3 nucleotide sequence: TGTGCCAGCAGCGTAGGATCGCGGGGGGTTAGCACAGATACGCAGTATTTT. Residues: CASSVGSRGVSTDTQYF.

Only a few counts were recorded for this clonotype. The chain links TRBV7-2 to TRBJ2-5, with D possibly being TRBD1 (6 bases). Germline V lookup: CDR1 SGHTA, CDR2 FQGNSA. V lost 3 bases to trimming and J lost 5 bases, with 19 bases between them. This CDR3 is 16 amino acids long. DNA for the CDR3: TGTGCCAGCAGCTTCAGAGGGCAGGGACATGGGGAGACCCAGTACTTC. Translating it yields CASSFRGQGHGETQYF.

This clonotype occurred many times. The J gene is TRBJ1-1, the V gene TRBV5-1; TRBD1 matches 8 bases. Germline CDR1 and CDR2: SGHRS and YFSETQ. V trimming: 4 bases; J trimming: 4 bases; junction bases outside the gene matches: 6. There are 14 residues in the CDR3. CDR3 residues: CASSELQGGTEAFF. As DNA, the CDR3 is TGCGCCAGCAGCGAACTACAGGGGGGCACTGAAGCTTTCTTT. The variable domain in full, completed from reference TRBV5-1 and TRBJ1-1, reads KAGVTQTPRYLIKTRGQQVTLSCSPISGHRSVSWYQQTPGQGLQFLFEYFSETQRNKGNFPGRFSGRQFSNSRSEMNVSTLELGDSALYLCASSELQGGTEAFFGQGTRLTVV.

This chain links TRBV27 with TRBJ2-1, with a tentative D call TRBD2 (7 bases). Germline-derived CDR1 and CDR2 are MNHEY and SMNVEV (reference sequence). V dropped 2 bases and J dropped 7 bases, with 15 bases sitting between them. The CDR3 covers 15 residues. CDR3 DNA: TGTGCCAGCAGTTTACGGGGGGCCGGCCTAAATGAGCAGTTCTTC. Encoded protein: CASSLRGAGLNEQFF.

This clonotype was seen a handful of times. The chain uses TRBV2 and TRBJ1-2, with D hard to call. Trimming took off 0 bases at V and 8 bases at J, with 7 bases between the two ends. This CDR3 has 12 amino acids. CDR1 SNHLY and CDR2 FYNNEI come from the germline V gene. The CDR3 here is CASSEAPAGYTF. CDR3 bases: TGTGCCAGCAGTGAAGCGCCGGCCGGCTACACCTTC.

A word on this clonotype: Compared with germline, one end of the junction differs, possibly owing to a read error. The gene calls are TRBV6-5 and TRBJ2-3; 7 bases fit TRBD2. This CDR3 has 16 residues. Per germline, CDR1 MNHEY and CDR2 SVGAGI. The CDR3: CASSYSNGGSTDTQCF. The DNA for the CDR3 is TGTGCCAGCAGTTACTCAAACGGGGGGTCTACAGATACGCAGTGTTTT.

This clonotype was detected a few times. The V gene is TRBV5-1, the J gene TRBJ2-7; a possible D gene is TRBD1 (8 bases). The CDR3 covers 13 residues. V dropped 4 bases and J dropped 9 bases, with 17 bases sitting between them. CDR1 is SGHRS and CDR2 is YFSETQ in the germline V gene. CDR3 residues: CASSPRQGRVQYF. Here the CDR3 DNA reads TGCGCCAGCAGCCCTAGACAGGGGAGGGTGCAGTACTTC.

This chain joins TRBV2 and TRBJ1-6, with no clear D. Germline assignment: CDR1 SNHLY and CDR2 FYNNEI. The germline V and J ends were trimmed by 2 bases and 7 bases, with 18 bases remaining between them. CDR3 length: 17 amino acids. CDR3 nucleotides: TGTGCCAGCAGTGAACAGATAGGAGTCTTCACCAATTCACCCCTCCACTTT. Protein sequence: CASSEQIGVFTNSPLHF. The full variable domain, completed using reference TRBV2 and TRBJ1-6, is EPEVTQTPSHQVTQMGQEVILRCVPISNHLYFYWYRQILGQKVEFLVSFYNNEISEKSEIFDDQFSVERPDGSNFTLKIRSTKLEDSAMYFCASSEQIGVFTNSPLHFGNGTRLTVT.

This clonotype was counted a few times. V and J are TRBV11-2 and TRBJ2-1, with 9 bases matching TRBD1. V shed 3 bases, J shed 1 base, and the junction held 7 bases outside the gene matches. This CDR3 has 17 amino acids. Germline CDR1 reads SGHAT; CDR2 reads FQNNGV. CDR3 sequence (DNA): TGTGCCAGCAGCTTCAATAACGACAGGGGGTCCTACAATGAGCAGTTCTTC. Protein product: CASSFNNDRGSYNEQFF.

The V call is TRBV4-1, the J call TRBJ1-3; 7 bases agree with TRBD1. The junction had 5 bases not matched to a gene; V was cut back by 0 bases and J by 0 bases. The CDR3 is 17 residues long. Germline CDR1 is MGHRA and CDR2 is YSYEKL. CDR3: CASSQDATGSSGNTIYF. As DNA, the CDR3 is TGCGCCAGCAGCCAAGATGCGACAGGGAGCTCTGGAAACACCATATATTTT.

The chain combines TRBV20-1 with TRBJ2-5, with TRBD1 identical over 8 bases. The germline gives CDR1 DFQATT, CDR2 SNEGSKA (reference sequence). Unmatched junction bases numbered 10, after V lost 2 bases and J lost 2 bases. The CDR3 is 16 residues long. The CDR3 DNA sequence: TGCAGTGCTAGACCAAGACAGGGGATCGGGCAAGAGACCCAGTACTTC. Amino acids: CSARPRQGIGQETQYF.

The chain couples TRBV7-9 to TRBJ1-2, with 10 bases aligning to TRBD1. The CDR3 runs 15 residues. Germline-derived CDR1 and CDR2 are SEHNR and FQNEAQ (reference sequence). The V gene end was trimmed by 3 bases and the J gene end by 3 bases; junction bases not matched to a gene: 4. As DNA, the CDR3 is TGTGCCAGCAGCTTCGACAGGGGGCGCGACTATGGCTACACCTTC. Its translation is CASSFDRGRDYGYTF.

The chain employs TRBV19 and TRBJ2-3; D may be TRBD1 (6 bases). Germline assignment: CDR1 LNHDA and CDR2 SQIVND (reference sequence). V was pared by 7 bases and J by 2 bases, with 13 bases between. This CDR3 contains 14 residues. The CDR3 sequence is CASKVGTHTDTQYF. In nucleotides, the CDR3 is TGTGCCAGTAAGGTTGGGACACACACAGATACGCAGTATTTT. Filled out from reference TRBV19 and TRBJ2-3, the complete variable domain reads DGGITQSPKYLFRKEGQNVTLSCEQNLNHDAMYWYRQDPGQGLRLIYYSQIVNDFQKGDIAEGYSVSREKKESFPLTVTSAQKNPTAFYLCASKVGTHTDTQYFGPGTRLTVL.

A remark on this clonotype: One end of the junction is discordant with germline, which a read error may explain. This rearrangement joins TRBV7-9 to TRBJ1-2, with a tentative D call TRBD1 (6 bases). Germline lookup yields CDR1 SEHNR and CDR2 FQNEAQ (reference sequence). This CDR3 is built from 13 residues. The CDR3 region is CASSLGGQPTWAF. CDR3 DNA sequence: TGTGCCAGCAGCTTAGGTGGACAGCCTACTTGGGCCTTC.

This clonotype was counted at least ten times. The chain couples TRBV24-1 to TRBJ2-7; D not certain. Per germline, CDR1 KGHDR and CDR2 SFDVKD. V was cut by 3 bases and J by 3 bases, with 5 bases left in between. The CDR3 covers 12 residues. The CDR3 DNA is TGTGCCACCAGTGATCGGCACTACGAGCAGTACGTC. Its translation is CATSDRHYEQYV.

This clonotype was counted only a few times. This chain links TRBV20-1 with TRBJ1-4; maybe TRBD1 (6 bases). Trimming stripped 0 bases from V and 8 bases from J, with 13 bases between. Per germline, CDR1 DFQATT and CDR2 SNEGSKA (reference sequence). The CDR3 totals 14 residues. This CDR3 reads CSARDGVDREKLFF. CDR3 DNA: TGCAGTGCTAGAGACGGGGTAGACAGGGAAAAACTGTTTTTT.

This clonotype has more than one count but fewer than ten. This chain uses TRBV12-3 or TRBV12-4 with TRBJ2-3; tentatively, D is TRBD1 (6 bases). CDR3 length: 13 amino acids. V shed 8 bases and J shed 6 bases, with 15 bases lying between them. The CDR3 here is CASDQGGPDTQYF. The CDR3 bases are TGTGCCAGCGACCAAGGGGGTCCTGATACGCAGTATTTT.

The chain links TRBV6-5 to TRBJ1-2; D perhaps matches TRBD1 (5 bases). CDR3 size: 16 residues. Germline CDR1 reads MNHEY; CDR2 reads SVGAGI. V lost 4 bases to trimming and J lost 0 bases, with 15 bases between them. CDR3 residues: CASSSLGRVANYGYTF. The CDR3 DNA sequence: TGTGCCAGCAGTTCGTTGGGGCGCGTAGCTAACTATGGCTACACCTTC.

Only a few counts were recorded for this clonotype. V gene TRBV2 combines with J gene TRBJ1-2; possibly TRBD1 for D (5 bases). V lost 4 bases and J lost 8, with 14 bases in between. The CDR3 has 13 residues. Looked up from germline, CDR1 is SNHLY and CDR2 is FYNNEI. The DNA of the CDR3 is TGTGCCAGCAGTGCGGGGGGACTTCTGGGCTACACCTTC. This encodes CASSAGGLLGYTF.

This clonotype has more than one count but fewer than ten. The chain uses TRBV7-2 and TRBJ2-3; D is possibly TRBD2 (6 bases). The V end was cut by 0 bases, the J end by 6 bases, with 13 bases between. In germline, CDR1 is SGHTA, CDR2 FQGNSA. The CDR3 contains 15 residues. This CDR3 reads CASSLAVAAGDTQYF. CDR3 bases: TGTGCCAGCAGCTTAGCGGTAGCGGCCGGGGATACGCAGTATTTT.

This clonotype was counted many times. V gene TRBV4-3 combines with J gene TRBJ1-6; TRBD1 aligns across 8 bases. The CDR3 has 17 residues. V trimming: 0 bases; J trimming: 7 bases; junction bases outside the gene matches: 8. CDR1 and CDR2 from the germline V gene are LGHNA and YSLEER. The CDR3 here is CASSQDGTGGPNSPLHF. The CDR3 bases are TGCGCCAGCAGCCAAGATGGGACAGGTGGCCCGAATTCACCCCTCCACTTT.

This clonotype occurred a few times. The chain joins TRBV28 to TRBJ1-2, with a weak D call TRBD1 (6 bases). The V gene lost 6 bases and the J gene lost 5 bases, with 19 bases spanning the gap. The CDR3 loop spans 15 amino acids. Germline V CDR1 and CDR2: MDHEN, SYDVKM. The CDR3 DNA reads TGTGCCAGCAGACTTGACCGACAGGCTTTTTATGGCTACACCTTC. This encodes CASRLDRQAFYGYTF.

The sample holds many counts of this clonotype. V is TRBV4-3 and J is TRBJ1-4; 8 nucleotides align to TRBD1. V shed 3 bases and J 5 bases; nucleotides not matched to a gene: 5. Germline V lookup: CDR1 LGHNA, CDR2 YSLEER. CDR3 length equals 15 residues. The CDR3 nucleotides read TGCGCCAGCAGCCATATCCGGGACAGGAATGAAAAACTGTTTTTT. It yields the protein CASSHIRDRNEKLFF.

This clonotype was found a few times. The J gene is TRBJ1-1, the V gene TRBV6-1; the D gene is possibly TRBD1 (5 bases). The CDR3 spans 16 residues. The V gene's germline CDR1 is MNHNS and CDR2 SASEGT. Trimming pared 0 bases from V and 0 bases from J, leaving 11 bases between. The CDR3 is CASSEAGGGMNTEAFF. CDR3 bases: TGTGCCAGCAGTGAAGCCGGGGGAGGCATGAACACTGAAGCTTTCTTT.